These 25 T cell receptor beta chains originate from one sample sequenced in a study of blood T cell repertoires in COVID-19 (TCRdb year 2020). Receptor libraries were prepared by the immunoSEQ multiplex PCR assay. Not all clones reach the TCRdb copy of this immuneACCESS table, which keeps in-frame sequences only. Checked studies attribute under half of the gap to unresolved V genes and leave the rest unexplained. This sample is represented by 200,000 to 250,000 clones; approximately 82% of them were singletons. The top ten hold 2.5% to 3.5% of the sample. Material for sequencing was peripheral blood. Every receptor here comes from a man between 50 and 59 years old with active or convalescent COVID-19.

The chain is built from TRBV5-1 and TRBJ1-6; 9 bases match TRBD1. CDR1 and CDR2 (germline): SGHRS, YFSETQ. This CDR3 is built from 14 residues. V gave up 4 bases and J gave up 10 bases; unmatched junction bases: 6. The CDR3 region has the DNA TGCGCCAGCAGCCCGGACAGGGGCCAATCACCCCTCCACTTT. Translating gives CASSPDRGQSPLHF.

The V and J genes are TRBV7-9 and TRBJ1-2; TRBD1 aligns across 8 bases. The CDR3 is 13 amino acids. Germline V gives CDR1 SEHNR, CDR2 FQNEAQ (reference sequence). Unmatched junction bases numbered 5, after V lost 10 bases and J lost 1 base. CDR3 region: CATRTGNNYGYTF. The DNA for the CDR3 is TGTGCCACCCGGACAGGGAATAACTATGGCTACACCTTC.

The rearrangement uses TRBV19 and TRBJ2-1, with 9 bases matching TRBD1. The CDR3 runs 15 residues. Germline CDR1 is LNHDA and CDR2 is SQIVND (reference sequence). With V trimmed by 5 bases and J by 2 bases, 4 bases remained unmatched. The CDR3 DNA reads TGTGCCAGTAGTTCGGGACAGGGTACCTACAATGAGCAGTTCTTC. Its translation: CASSSGQGTYNEQFF. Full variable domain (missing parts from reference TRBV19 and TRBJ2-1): DGGITQSPKYLFRKEGQNVTLSCEQNLNHDAMYWYRQDPGQGLRLIYYSQIVNDFQKGDIAEGYSVSREKKESFPLTVTSAQKNPTAFYLCASSSGQGTYNEQFFGPGTRLTVL.

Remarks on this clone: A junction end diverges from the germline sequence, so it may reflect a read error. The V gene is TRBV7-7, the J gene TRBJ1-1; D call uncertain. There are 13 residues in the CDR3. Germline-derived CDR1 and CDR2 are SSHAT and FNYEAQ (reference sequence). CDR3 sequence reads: CASSLSKNTEAFF. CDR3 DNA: TGTGCTAGCAGCTTGTCAAAGAACACTGAAGCTTTCTTT.

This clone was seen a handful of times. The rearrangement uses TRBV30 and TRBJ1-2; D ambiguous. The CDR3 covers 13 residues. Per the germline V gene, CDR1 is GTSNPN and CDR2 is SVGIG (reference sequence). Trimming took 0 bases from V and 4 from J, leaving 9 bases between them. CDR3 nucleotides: TGTGCCTGGAGTGTACTAGTGGCCTATGGCTACACCTTC. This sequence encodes CAWSVLVAYGYTF.

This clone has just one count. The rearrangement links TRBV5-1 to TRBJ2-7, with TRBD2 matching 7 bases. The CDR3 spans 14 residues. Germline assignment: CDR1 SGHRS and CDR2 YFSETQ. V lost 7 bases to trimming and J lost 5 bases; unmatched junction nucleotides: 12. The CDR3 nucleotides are TGCGCCAGCCGTTGGGACGGGGGGAGCGACGAGCAGTACTTC. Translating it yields CASRWDGGSDEQYF.

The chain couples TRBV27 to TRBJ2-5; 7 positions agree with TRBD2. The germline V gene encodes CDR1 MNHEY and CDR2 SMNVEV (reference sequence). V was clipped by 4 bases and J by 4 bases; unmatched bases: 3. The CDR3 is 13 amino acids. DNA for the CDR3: TGTGCCAGCAGTTGGGCGGGAGTAGAGACCCAGTACTTC. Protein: CASSWAGVETQYF.

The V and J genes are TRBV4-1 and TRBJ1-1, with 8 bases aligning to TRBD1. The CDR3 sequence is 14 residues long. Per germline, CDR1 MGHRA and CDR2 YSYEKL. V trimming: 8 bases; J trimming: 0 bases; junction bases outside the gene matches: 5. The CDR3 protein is CASAKTGVNTEAFF. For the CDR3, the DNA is TGCGCCAGCGCAAAGACAGGGGTGAACACTGAAGCTTTCTTT.

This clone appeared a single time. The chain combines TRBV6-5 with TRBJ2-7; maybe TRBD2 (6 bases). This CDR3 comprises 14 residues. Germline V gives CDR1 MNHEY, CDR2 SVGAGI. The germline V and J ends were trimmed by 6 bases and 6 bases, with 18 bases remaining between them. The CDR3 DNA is TGTGCCAGCAGGGGGGGACTCCCGGCGGGCGAGCAGTACTTC. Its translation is CASRGGLPAGEQYF.

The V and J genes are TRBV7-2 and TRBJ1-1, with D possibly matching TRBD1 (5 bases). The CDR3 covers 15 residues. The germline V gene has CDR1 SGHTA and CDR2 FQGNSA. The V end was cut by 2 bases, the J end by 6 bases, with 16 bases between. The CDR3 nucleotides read TGTGCCAGCAGCTTAACGGGGGTGGGGAGATCTGAAGCTTTCTTT. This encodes CASSLTGVGRSEAFF. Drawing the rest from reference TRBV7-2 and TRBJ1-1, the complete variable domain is GAGVSQSPSNKVTEKGKDVELRCDPISGHTALYWYRQSLGQGLEFLIYFQGNSAPDKSGLPSDRFSAERTGGSVSTLTIQRTQQEDSAVYLCASSLTGVGRSEAFFGQGTRLTVV.

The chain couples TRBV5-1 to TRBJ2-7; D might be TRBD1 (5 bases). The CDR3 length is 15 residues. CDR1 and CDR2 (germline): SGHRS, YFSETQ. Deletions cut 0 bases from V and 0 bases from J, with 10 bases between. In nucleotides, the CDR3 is TGCGCCAGCAGCTTGGTTCCGGACATCTCCTACGAGCAGTACTTC. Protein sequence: CASSLVPDISYEQYF.

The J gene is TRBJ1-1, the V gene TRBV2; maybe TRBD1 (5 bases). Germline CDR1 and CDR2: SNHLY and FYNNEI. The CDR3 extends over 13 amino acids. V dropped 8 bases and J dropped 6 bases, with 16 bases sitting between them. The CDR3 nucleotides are TGTGCCAGCCTGGGGCACCGTGTGGCTGAAGCTTTCTTT. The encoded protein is CASLGHRVAEAFF.

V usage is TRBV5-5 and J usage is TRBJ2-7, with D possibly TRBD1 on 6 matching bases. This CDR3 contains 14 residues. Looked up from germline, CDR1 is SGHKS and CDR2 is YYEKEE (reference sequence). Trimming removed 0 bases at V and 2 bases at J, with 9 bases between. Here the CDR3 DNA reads TGTGCCAGCAGCTTGGGGGCAGGGGCCTACGAGCAGTACTTC. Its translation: CASSLGAGAYEQYF.

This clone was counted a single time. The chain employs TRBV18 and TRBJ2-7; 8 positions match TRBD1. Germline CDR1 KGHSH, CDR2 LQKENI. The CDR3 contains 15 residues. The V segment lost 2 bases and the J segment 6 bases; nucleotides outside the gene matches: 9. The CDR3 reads CASSPDLRGRGEQYF. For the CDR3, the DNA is TGTGCCAGCTCACCAGACCTCAGGGGGCGCGGCGAGCAGTACTTC. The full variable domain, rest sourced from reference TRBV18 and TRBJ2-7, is NAGVMQNPRHLVRRRGQEARLRCSPMKGHSHVYWYRQLPEEGLKFMVYLQKENIIDESGMPKERFSAEFPKEGPSILRIQQVVRGDSAAYFCASSPDLRGRGEQYFGPGTRLTVT.

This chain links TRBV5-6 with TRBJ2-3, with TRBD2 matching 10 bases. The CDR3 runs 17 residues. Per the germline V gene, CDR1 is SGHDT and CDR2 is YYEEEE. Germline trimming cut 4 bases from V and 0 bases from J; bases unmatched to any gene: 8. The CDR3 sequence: CASSLYGLAESTDTQYF. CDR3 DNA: TGTGCCAGCAGCCTATATGGACTAGCGGAGAGCACAGATACGCAGTATTTT.

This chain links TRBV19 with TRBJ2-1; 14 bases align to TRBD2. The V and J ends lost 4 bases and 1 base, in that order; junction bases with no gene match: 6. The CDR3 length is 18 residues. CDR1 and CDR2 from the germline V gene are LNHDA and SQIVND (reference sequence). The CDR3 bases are TGTGCCAGTAGTACAAGACGACTAGCGGGGGGGTCCTACAATGAGCAGTTCTTC. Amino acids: CASSTRRLAGGSYNEQFF.

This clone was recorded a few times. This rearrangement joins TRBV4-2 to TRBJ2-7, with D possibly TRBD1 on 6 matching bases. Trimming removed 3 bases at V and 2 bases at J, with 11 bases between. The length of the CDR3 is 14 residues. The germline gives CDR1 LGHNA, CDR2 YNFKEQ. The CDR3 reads CASSQAHRAYEQYF. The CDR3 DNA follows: TGTGCCAGCAGCCAGGCCCACAGGGCCTACGAGCAGTACTTC.

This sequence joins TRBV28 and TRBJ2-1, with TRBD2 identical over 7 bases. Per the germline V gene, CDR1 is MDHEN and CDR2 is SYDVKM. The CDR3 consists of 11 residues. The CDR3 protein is CGRDYYNEQFF. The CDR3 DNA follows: TGTGGCCGGGACTATTACAATGAGCAGTTCTTC. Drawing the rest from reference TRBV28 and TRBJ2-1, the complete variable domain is DVKVTQSSRYLVKRTGEKVFLECVQDMDHENMFWYRQDPGLGLRLIYFSYDVKMKEKGDIPEGYSVSREKKERFSLILESASTNQTSMYLCGRDYYNEQFFGPGTRLTVL.

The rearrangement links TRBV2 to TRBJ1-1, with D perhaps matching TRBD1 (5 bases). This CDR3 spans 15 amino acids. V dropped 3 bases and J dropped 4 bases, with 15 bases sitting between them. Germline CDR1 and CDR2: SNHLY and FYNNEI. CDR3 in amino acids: CASSDTGYPITEAFF. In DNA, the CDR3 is TGTGCCAGCAGTGACACAGGTTACCCGATCACTGAAGCTTTCTTT.

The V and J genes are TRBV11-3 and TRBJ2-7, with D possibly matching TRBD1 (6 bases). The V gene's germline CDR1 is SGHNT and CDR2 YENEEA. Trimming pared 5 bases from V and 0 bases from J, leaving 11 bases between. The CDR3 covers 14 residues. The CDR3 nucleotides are TGTGCCAGCAGCAAGGACAGTAGCTCCTACGAGCAGTACTTC. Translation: CASSKDSSSYEQYF.

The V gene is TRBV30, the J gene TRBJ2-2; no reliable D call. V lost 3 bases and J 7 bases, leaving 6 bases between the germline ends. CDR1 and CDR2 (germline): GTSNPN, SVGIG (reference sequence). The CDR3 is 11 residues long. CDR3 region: CAWSPFGELFF. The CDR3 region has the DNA TGTGCCTGGAGCCCTTTCGGGGAGCTGTTTTTT.

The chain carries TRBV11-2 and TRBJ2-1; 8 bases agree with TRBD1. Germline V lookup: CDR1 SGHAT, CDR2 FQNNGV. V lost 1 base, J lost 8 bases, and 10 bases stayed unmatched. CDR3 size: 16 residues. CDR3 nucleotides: TGTGCCAGCAGCTTAGTGGGGGGCAGGGGGCGCGATGAGCAGTTCTTC. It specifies CASSLVGGRGRDEQFF.

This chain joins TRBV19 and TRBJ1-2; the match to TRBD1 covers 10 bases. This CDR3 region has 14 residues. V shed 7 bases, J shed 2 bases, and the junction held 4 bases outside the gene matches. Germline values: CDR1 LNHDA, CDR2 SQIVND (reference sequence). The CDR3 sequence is CASNPGQGNYGYTF. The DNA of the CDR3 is TGTGCCAGTAATCCGGGACAGGGGAACTATGGCTACACCTTC.

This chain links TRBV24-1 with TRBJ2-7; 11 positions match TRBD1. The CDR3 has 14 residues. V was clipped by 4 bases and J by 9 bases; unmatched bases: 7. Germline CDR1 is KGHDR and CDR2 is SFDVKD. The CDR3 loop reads CATSEPGQGAGQYF. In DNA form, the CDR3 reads TGTGCCACCAGTGAGCCTGGACAGGGGGCTGGGCAGTACTTC.

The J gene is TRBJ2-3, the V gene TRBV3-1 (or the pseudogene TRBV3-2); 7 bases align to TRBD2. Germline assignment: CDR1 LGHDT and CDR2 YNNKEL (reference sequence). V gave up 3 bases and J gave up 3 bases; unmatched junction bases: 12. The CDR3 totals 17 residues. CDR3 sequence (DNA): TGTGCCAGCAGCCATGGCGTCGGAGCGGGGAGAACAGATACGCAGTATTTT. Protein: CASSHGVGAGRTDTQYF.